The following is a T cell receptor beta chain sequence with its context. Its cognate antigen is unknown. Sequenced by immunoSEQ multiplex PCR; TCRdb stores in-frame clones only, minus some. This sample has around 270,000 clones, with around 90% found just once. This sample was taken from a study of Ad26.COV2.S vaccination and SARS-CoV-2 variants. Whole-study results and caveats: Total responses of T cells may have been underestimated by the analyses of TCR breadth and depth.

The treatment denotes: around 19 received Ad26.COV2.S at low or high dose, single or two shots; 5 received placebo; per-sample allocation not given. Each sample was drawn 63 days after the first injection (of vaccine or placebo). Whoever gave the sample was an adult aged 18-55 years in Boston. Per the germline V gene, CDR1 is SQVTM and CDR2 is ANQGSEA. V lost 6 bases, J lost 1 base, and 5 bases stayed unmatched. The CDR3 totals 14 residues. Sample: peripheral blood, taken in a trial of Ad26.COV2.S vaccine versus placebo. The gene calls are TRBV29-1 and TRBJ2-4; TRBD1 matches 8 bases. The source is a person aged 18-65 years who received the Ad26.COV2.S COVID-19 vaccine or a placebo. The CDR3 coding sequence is TGCAGCGTCCGGACAGGGACGGCCAAAAACATTCAGTACTTC. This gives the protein CSVRTGTAKNIQYF.